Listed below are T cell receptor beta chains from one sample, sequenced in a study of T cells after yellow fever vaccination. TCRdb reprocessed the 5' RACE reads with MiXCR, giving one entry per CDR3 protein. The sample has over 300,000 distinct CDR3 sequences; roughly 6.8% are singletons. The specimen comprised PBMCs, sampled around 45 days after the first yellow fever vaccination. The receptors derive from a man between 18 and 29 years old who received the YFV17D yellow fever vaccine. The CDR3 runs from the conserved cysteine through the conserved F or W. Each record gives: J gene, clone size, D gene, V gene, CDR3 protein, CDR3 DNA. A D gene is named only where the DNA matches it firmly. A row's size may be missing; if present it is once, few, many or a size class.

TRBJ1-5 | . | . | TRBV16 | CASSQSGRDRNQPQHF | TGTGCCAGCAGCCAATCGGGCAGGGATCGCAATCAGCCCCAGCATTTT
TRBJ2-6 | few | . | TRBV24-1 | CATSVGGVSGANVLTF | TGTGCCACCAGTGTTGGAGGGGTCTCTGGGGCCAACGTCCTGACTTTC
TRBJ2-7 | many | . | TRBV5-1 | CASSLAEGTYEQYF | TGCGCCAGCAGCTTGGCTGAGGGAACCTACGAGCAGTACTTC
TRBJ2-7 | few | . | TRBV18 | CASSPNIPPDEQYF | TGTGCCAGCTCACCAAACATACCTCCGGACGAGCAGTACTTC
TRBJ1-2 | few | TRBD1 | TRBV6-2/TRBV6-3 | CASSSASGTGSPYGYTF | TGTGCCAGCAGTTCAGCCTCCGGGACAGGGAGCCCCTATGGCTACACCTTC
TRBJ2-3 | . | . | TRBV5-4 | CASSLATVRPRVLTDTQYF | TGTGCCAGCAGCTTGGCCACCGTTCGTCCGAGGGTGCTCACAGATACGCAGTATTTT
TRBJ2-5 | . | . | TRBV20-1 | CSARDWAGRQQETQYF | TGCAGTGCTAGAGATTGGGCGGGGAGACAACAAGAGACCCAGTACTTC
TRBJ2-3 | many | . | TRBV11-2 | CASSLVPSTDTQYF | TGTGCCAGCAGCTTAGTCCCGAGTACAGATACGCAGTATTTT
TRBJ1-2 | . | . | TRBV4-2 | CASSQGGYFGYTF | TGTGCCAGCAGCCAAGGAGGCTATTTTGGCTACACCTTC
TRBJ2-3 | few | . | TRBV7-2 | CASSIRSGFTDTQYF | TGTGCCAGCAGCATAAGGAGCGGCTTCACAGATACGCAGTATTTT